The clone carrying this TCR beta chain appeared a few times. The antigen is not known. This sample was taken from a study of T-cell memory formation after mild COVID-19. Broader study findings: Contracting CD4+ clones were located mainly in CM and EM, and CD8+ clones in EMRA.

CDR1 SGHTA and CDR2 FQGNSA come from the germline V gene. The J segment lost 3 bases and the V segment lost 4 bases, leaving 10 bases of the junction unmatched. There are 16 residues in the CDR3. Constant-segment primers and 5'RACE yielded cDNA libraries for TCR alpha and TCR beta, each carrying sample barcodes and UMIs. MiXCR, applied by TCRdb to the 5' RACE reads, yields one record per CDR3 protein. Of about 430,000 distinct CDR3 sequences detected, 20% to 25% appear once; the ten largest clones hold 7.5% to 10%. The source of this sequence is an adult woman who had mild COVID-19 (a few samples of this study predate the infection). Cell type and time point are not known. The genes are TRBV7-2 and TRBJ2-3, with 7 bases aligning to TRBD2. The sample comprised PBMCs or a T cell subset sorted from them (not recorded which). The CDR3 loop is CASSSRLAGATDTQYF. CDR3 DNA: TGTGCCAGCAGCTCCCGACTAGCCGGGGCGACAGATACGCAGTATTTT.